This T cell receptor beta chain was sequenced for a study of identical twins (dated by TCRdb to the mid-2010s). Broadly, across the study: TCR alpha and beta repertoires from monozygotic twins, unrelated adults of various ages and cord blood were deep-sequenced to test whether fetal clonotypes persist. To rule out contamination, replicate twin experiments were performed at different times with different library preparation protocols.

Notes on this clonotype: It lacks a known antigen. Within one base of it there is no much larger clone, and no base qualities were kept.

The CDR3 holds 11 amino acids from the cysteine to the phenylalanine. Just CDR3 DNA is preserved here, 33 bases in frame from base 1. Sequences SGHRS (CDR1) and YFSETQ (CDR2) are obtained from the germline V gene. V is reduced by 4 bases and J by 12 bases, leaving a spacing of 11 bases between them. Every donor in the study was a healthy Caucasian. Using Miltenyi CD45RO+ enrichment and human naive T-cell isolation kits, memory (CD45RO+) and naive T cells were isolated from PBMC. Library preparation was by 5' RACE. The instrument given in TCRdb is Illumina HiSeq 2000. Template switching introduced a universal primer binding site; the final cDNA contained a unique molecular identifier, enabling accurate counting of TCR cDNA molecules. Specific primers in the conserved constant-segment region were used to synthesize first-strand cDNA for TCR alpha and beta chains. To control for contamination, every cDNA library carried two barcodes: a SMART-Mk sample barcode plus Illumina barcodes. TruSeq adapter sequences along with Illumina sample barcodes were introduced in two successive PCR steps. TCR alpha and beta cDNA libraries were sequenced on the Illumina HiSeq platform with custom primers. From the authors' description of their analysis: MiGEC processed the raw reads to extract unique molecular identifiers, while MiXCR was used to determine the CDR3 positions. For each individual, recombination models were inferred using an EM algorithm with the repgenHMM and IGoR tools. The tcR package in R was used for shared clonotype analysis, with sharing normalized by the product of cloneset sizes. To study raw recombination free of thymic and clonal selection effects, out-of-frame nonproductive sequences were analyzed. TCRdb reanalyzed the raw reads on its own, using fastp at Q25 for trimming and MiXCR for clone calling, and kept in-frame beta chains. A single entry per CDR3 protein holds the most common genes and DNA from its merged rows. The authors' filters were not applied to this entry. This sample is represented by approximately 260,000 distinct CDR3 sequences; around an eighth of them were singletons. The ten top clones hold under 9.5% of the sample.

The full study reports these points: Compared with coincidental sharing between unrelated individuals, an excess of low generation-probability sequences was observed among out-of-frame TCR alpha sequences shared between twins. Zero-insertion analyses could be partly confounded by invariant T cells such as MAIT and iNKT, though diverse VJ usage argued against such confounding for most clonotypes. Because the same donors could not be followed over many years, conclusions were based on cross-sectional statistical analysis. Abundant cord blood beta clonotypes had fewer insertions, young adult naive repertoires showed a similar but weaker trend, and memory repertoires showed no such trend. The excess sharing between twins in beta out-of-frame sequences was weaker because fewer shared sequences reduced the signal-to-noise ratio. In monozygotic twins, recombination models systematically underestimated out-of-frame TCR alpha sharing, but the models matched the sharing seen between unrelated individuals.

Rearrangement joined TRBV5-1 to TRBJ2-1; the D segment may tentatively be TRBD1 or TRBD2, each giving 6 matched bases. The sequence came from a woman aged 18 to 35 in good health. Specimen: memory (CD45RO+) T cells sorted from blood. The cell subset or site label of this sample denotes: CD45RO+ enriched T cells. The CDR3 is CASSMEGGQFF. The DNA is TGCGCCAGCAGCATGGAGGGGGGGCAGTTCTTC.